These 5 T cell receptor beta chains were all obtained from the same sample, sequenced in a study of neurological immune-mediated disorders. TCRdb re-called the 5' RACE reads with MiXCR, one entry per CDR3 protein. The table lists approximately 77,000 distinct CDR3 sequences, around 9.9% of them singletons. The sample taken for sequencing was PBMCs. The receptor set was obtained from a man aged 45-60 years in good health.

This clonotype came up a few times. This sequence joins TRBV7-8 and TRBJ2-1, with D perhaps matching TRBD1 (6 bases). Germline CDR1 is SGHVS and CDR2 is FQNEAQ. The CDR3 runs to 14 residues. V was pared by 5 bases and J by 1 base, with 9 bases between. The CDR3 DNA reads as TGTGCCAGCAGCCGAGGGGGATCCTACAATGAGCAGTTCTTC. Translation: CASSRGGSYNEQFF.

The table lists this clonotype with many counts. V usage is TRBV14 and J usage is TRBJ2-2; D not certain. V was cut by 0 bases and J by 5 bases, with 10 bases left in between. There are 15 residues in the CDR3. Germline loops: CDR1 SGHDN, CDR2 FVKESK. CDR3 amino acids: CASSQDRPGTGELFF. The CDR3 DNA sequence: TGTGCCAGCAGCCAAGATCGCCCGGGTACCGGGGAGCTGTTTTTT.

This clonotype was counted a few times. The chain employs TRBV5-1 and TRBJ2-1, with a tentative D call TRBD2 (5 bases). In germline, CDR1 is SGHRS, CDR2 YFSETQ. The V end was cut by 0 bases, the J end by 4 bases, with 11 bases between. The CDR3 is 15 residues long. The CDR3 nucleotides are TGCGCCAGCAGCTTGGCGTCTAGCCGATACAATGAGCAGTTCTTC. Its protein is CASSLASSRYNEQFF.

At least ten counts were recorded for this clonotype. Here the CDR3 DNA reads TGCGCCAGCAGCCCCTCGACAGGGGAGGCTGAGCAGTTCTTC. This gives the protein CASSPSTGEAEQFF. V usage is TRBV5-1 and J usage is TRBJ2-1; 8 nucleotides align to TRBD1. Losses at the gene ends were 4 bases for V and 9 bases for J; bases not matched to a gene: 9. The CDR3 has 14 residues. Germline lookup yields CDR1 SGHRS and CDR2 YFSETQ. Filled out from reference TRBV5-1 and TRBJ2-1, the complete variable domain reads KAGVTQTPRYLIKTRGQQVTLSCSPISGHRSVSWYQQTPGQGLQFLFEYFSETQRNKGNFPGRFSGRQFSNSRSEMNVSTLELGDSALYLCASSPSTGEAEQFFGPGTRLTVL.

This clonotype showed up many times. This rearrangement joins TRBV18 to TRBJ1-2; D is uncertain. This CDR3 is built from 12 residues. The germline V gene has CDR1 KGHSH and CDR2 LQKENI. The V end lost 6 bases, the J end lost 6 bases, and 11 bases lay between the germline ends. CDR3 sequence: CASSPLGDGYTF. The CDR3 DNA reads as TGTGCCAGCTCGCCCTTGGGCGATGGCTACACCTTC.